Only a few counts were recorded for the clone carrying this T cell receptor beta chain. Sequencing was performed with immunoSEQ multiplex PCR; in TCRdb, only in-frame clones are kept and a portion is missing. Of around 15,000 clones detected, 25% to 40% appear once; the ten largest clones hold more than 3%. These data belong to a study of graft-versus-host responses after intestinal transplantation. Across the study: Once they had received anti-thymocyte globulin induction, all recipients took tacrolimus and steroids for about 3 years.

Study observations and caveats: Early declines in HvG clones that occurred post-transplant were associated with peak circulating GvH clone levels.

V shed 5 bases, J shed 2 bases, and the junction held 9 bases outside the gene matches. CDR1 is GTSNPN, CDR2 SVGIG, per germline (reference sequence). The CDR3 sequence is 15 residues long. Material: alloreactive CD4+ T cells from a mixed lymphocyte reaction culture, obtained before intestinal transplant. Subset in this sample: CFSE-low proliferating T cells sorted from roughly 6-day pre-transplant mixed lymphocyte reaction (GvH or HvG direction). The chain combines TRBV30 with TRBJ2-5; 9 bases line up with TRBD2. The receptor was isolated from a human patient who received an intestinal transplant. In DNA, the CDR3 is TGTGCCTGGCGCGGGGGGGGCGCGGGGCAAGAGACCCAGTACTTC. Translation gives CAWRGGGAGQETQYF.